What follows describes a single T cell receptor beta chain. The antigen is not known. The protocol was immunoSEQ multiplex PCR, while the TCRdb copy is restricted to in-frame clones and leaves out a portion. The sample records approximately 110,000 clones, roughly 91% being singletons. The germline gives CDR1 LGHNT, CDR2 FRNRAP. V was cut by 4 bases and J by 5 bases, with 6 bases left in between. This CDR3 is 12 amino acids long. Healthy donors had no documented immune events, such as infections, while sampled. The data are from a study of identifying expanded T cells in peripheral blood. Study-level findings and limits: Roughly two-week clone count variance significantly increased as total template count grew. Technical replicates showed around 1.1 changed clones; roughly two weeks about 16.4; four weeks 19.

This receptor was identified in a person aged 18 to 75 in good health. V usage is TRBV12-5 and J usage is TRBJ2-1; D gene ambiguous. The sample taken for sequencing was blood. CDR3 sequence reads: CASGYGNNEQFF. The CDR3 DNA sequence: TGTGCTAGTGGTTATGGGAACAATGAGCAGTTCTTC.